A selection of T cell receptor beta chains follows, all from one sample in a study of human T cells and chemical hapten exposure. TCRdb recomputed calls from the RACE reads with MiXCR, one row per CDR3 protein. The sample yields roughly 130,000 distinct CDR3 sequences, roughly 9% seen once. Sample: whole blood. The origin of the receptors is a male donor in good health. Some clones in this sample may be carry-over from other donors' samples. The CDR3 runs from the conserved cysteine through the conserved F or W. A D gene is named only where the DNA matches it firmly. Rows may omit the clone size; those that give it use once, few, many or a size class.

j_call,v_call,d_call,clone_size,cdr3_nt,cdr3_aa
TRBJ1-2,TRBV10-3,-,many,TGTGCCATCAGTGAGTCGTTAAGGGAGTTTGGCTATGGCTACACCTTC,CAISESLREFGYGYTF
TRBJ2-4,TRBV5-4,-,-,TGTGCCAGCAGCTTGGGGCCTAGGGACATTCAGTACTTC,CASSLGPRDIQYF
TRBJ1-2,TRBV6-5,-,few,TGTGCCAGCAGCCCAGGGAGGGTGGCTGGCTACACCTTC,CASSPGRVAGYTF
TRBJ1-1,TRBV7-2,-,few,TGTGCCAGCACCGCCCTGGGGCACACTGAAGCTTTCTTT,CASTALGHTEAFF
TRBJ1-1,TRBV7-6,-,many,TGTGCCAGCAGCTTAGGCGGCAGTTTGAACACTGAAGCTTTCTTT,CASSLGGSLNTEAFF
TRBJ1-1,TRBV4-2,-,-,TGTGCCAGCAGCCGCCCTCAAACGGTGAACACTGAAGCTTTCTTT,CASSRPQTVNTEAFF
TRBJ2-1,TRBV25-1,-,few,TGTGCCAGCAGTGAATTCGCCTCCGAGCAGTTCTTC,CASSEFASEQFF
TRBJ2-7,TRBV5-1,-,many,TGCGCCAGCAGCTTAATAGGGAGTTACGAGCAGTACTTC,CASSLIGSYEQYF
TRBJ2-1,TRBV2,-,few,TGTGCCAGCAGTGATTTAGCAGATCCACGGGGTTACAATGAGCAGTTCTTC,CASSDLADPRGYNEQFF
TRBJ2-1,TRBV6-6,-,-,TGTGCCAGCAGTTCCACAGGGTCAACCTACAATGAGCAGTTCTTC,CASSSTGSTYNEQFF
TRBJ1-1,TRBV6-2/TRBV6-3,-,many,TGTGCCAGCAGTTACGAACGGCAAAACACTGAAGCTTTCTTT,CASSYERQNTEAFF
TRBJ1-2,TRBV2,-,many,TGTGCCAGCAGCAGGACCGAGTCTAACTATGGCTACACCTTC,CASSRTESNYGYTF
TRBJ2-7,TRBV7-9,TRBD1,few,TGTGCCAGCAGCGTCGGACAGGGAAGGTACGAGCAGTACTTC,CASSVGQGRYEQYF
TRBJ2-6,TRBV15,TRBD1,-,TGTGCCACCAGCAGTGGCATACCACAGGGGACTGGGGCCAACGTCCTGACTTTC,CATSSGIPQGTGANVLTF
TRBJ2-2,TRBV10-3,TRBD2,many,TGTGCCATCAGTGGGACTAGCGGGAGGGCCGACACCGGGGAGCTGTTTTTT,CAISGTSGRADTGELFF
TRBJ1-6,TRBV19,-,-,TGTGCCAGTCGCGGGACGGCGAATTCACCCCTCCACTTT,CASRGTANSPLHF
TRBJ2-3,TRBV7-2,-,-,TGTGCCAGCACGACGGGGCTTATCTTTCGCACAGATAGGCAGTATTTT,CASTTGLIFRTDRQYF
TRBJ2-3,TRBV19,-,few,TGTGCCAGTAGTATAGATTCCGGGGCTTCTAGCACAGATACGCAGTATTTT,CASSIDSGASSTDTQYF
TRBJ1-5,TRBV4-2,TRBD1,few,TGTGCCAGCAGCCAAGACGGACAGGTGAATCAGCCCCAGCATTTT,CASSQDGQVNQPQHF
TRBJ2-3,TRBV12-3/TRBV12-4,-,many,TGTGCCAGCAGTTTTACTATTAGCACAGATACGCAGTATTTT,CASSFTISTDTQYF
TRBJ2-3,TRBV2,-,many,TGTGCCAGCAGTGATGAAAGCTTAGGGGGGGGGGCGACAGATACGCAGTATTTT,CASSDESLGGGATDTQYF
TRBJ2-2,TRBV27,-,few,TGTGCCAGCACCTCCCGTGGTGGTAGACTGAACACCGGGGAGCTGTTTTTT,CASTSRGGRLNTGELFF